This T cell receptor (beta chain) was obtained from a study of T cell changes during pregnancy in multiple sclerosis (dated 2019 in TCRdb). About the full investigation: The study looked at changes in the T cell repertoire across pregnancy in women with multiple sclerosis.

A note on this clone: This clone's antigen is unknown. No base qualities exist here, and no much larger clone lies one base off it.

Compared with germline, V lacks 1 base and J lacks 8 bases; bases without a gene match: 2. The CDR3 sequence holds 13 residues, the cysteine and phenylalanine included. Of the read, only the CDR3 DNA is kept; its 39 bases are in frame from base 1. In the germline V gene (reference sequence), CDR1 corresponds to LNHNV and CDR2 to YYDKDF. Library creation used the immunoSEQ multiplex PCR assay. This immuneACCESS table, as held by TCRdb, lists in-frame sequences with V and J called but not all clones. Of the missing ones, under half trace to an unresolved V gene in checked studies; the others have no known cause. Present in this sample are more than 65,000 clones, around 92% of which were seen just once. The top ten clones comprise over 2% of the sample.

This receptor was taken from a female donor with multiple sclerosis, enrolled in a pregnancy study. The source was peripheral blood, collected in the first trimester of pregnancy. The sequence links TRBV15 to TRBJ1-3; TRBD1 lines up with 7 middle nucleotides. CDR3 reads: CATSRGGTDTIYF. The nucleotide sequence reads TGTGCCACCAGCAGAGGAGGGACAGACACCATATATTTT.